This T cell receptor (beta chain) is drawn from a study of T cells in Graves' hyperthyroidism and ophthalmopathy. Inclusion characteristics of ophthalmopathy patients comprised a Clinical Activity Score of at least 3, a NOSPECS grade of at least 4, and duration under 3 months. The CDR3 length is 15 residues. Germline CDR1 reads DFQATT; CDR2 reads SNEGSKA (reference sequence). Trimming shortened V by 2 bases and J by 3 bases, and 15 bases separated the two germline ends. Points from the study as a whole: A model using 13 V-J features told ophthalmopathy apart from stable hyperthyroidism.

There are many counts of this clonotype. Its specificity is unknown. Researchers took RNA transcripts and amplified the TCR beta CDR3 regions from them. Using the HTBI primer set, a first-round RT-PCR was run on the TCR CDR3. TCRdb redid the calling of the multiplex PCR reads with MiXCR, one entry per CDR3 protein. The repertoire holds some 570,000 distinct CDR3 sequences, with 12% to 15% as singletons. The rearrangement joins TRBV20-1 to TRBJ2-3; D remains unclear. Sequencing used blood. The sequence was collected from a woman aged 18-29 years with Graves' ophthalmopathy. The CDR3 protein is CSARLNPLPTDTQYF. The CDR3 DNA reads as TGCAGTGCTAGACTAAACCCGTTACCGACAGATACGCAGTATTTT.